This record covers a single T cell receptor (beta chain). Its antigen remains unknown. Terminally differentiated effector memory CD45RA+ cells were excluded from the naive CD8 cells, which were CD45RO-negative and positively selected for CCR7. This sample was taken from a study of shared clonotypes between healthy human individuals. In the study overall: Those who served as donors were a couple of women and a few men between the ages of 18 and 49. Overall study findings and caveats: In having few donors, the study represented limited genetic and exposure-history diversity.

The V gene lost 9 bases and the J gene lost 4 bases, with 18 bases spanning the gap. The CDR3 runs to 15 residues. Germline CDR1 MDHEN, CDR2 SYDVKM. This table comes from immunoSEQ multiplex PCR, and its TCRdb copy is limited to in-frame clones, with some not included. The sample has nearly 2 million clones, approximately 95% seen once. This sequence joins TRBV28 and TRBJ2-2; tentative D call: TRBD1 (5 bases). The sequence was obtained from a man aged 18 to 29 in good health. Sample: naive CD8+ T cells sorted from blood. This CDR3 reads CASHIGQGGTGELFF. Written as DNA, the CDR3 is TGTGCCAGTCACATCGGGCAGGGCGGCACCGGGGAGCTGTTTTTT.